The rows below give T cell receptor beta chains drawn from one sample of a study of siplizumab effects on memory and regulatory T cells. Here immunoSEQ multiplex PCR was the method, and the copy in TCRdb shows in-frame clones only, minus some. This sample yields 90,000 to 110,000 clones, of which 85% to 95% are seen a single time; 0.32% belongs to the top ten. The sample comprised CD4+ T cells sorted from blood. These receptors all stem from a human donor in good health. CDR3s include the opening cysteine and the closing phenylalanine or tryptophan. The D gene is left open where the match is weak. Expanded clones are given a class, and other clones once, few, many or no size at all.

d_call	v_call	clone_size	cdr3_length	j_call	cdr3_aa	cdr3_nt
TRBD1	TRBV30	-	15	TRBJ1-4	CAWRRQGAFSEKLFF	TGTGCCTGGAGACGGCAGGGGGCATTTAGTGAAAAACTGTTTTTT
-	TRBV6-1	-	12	TRBJ1-2	CASSERIKGYTF	TGTGCCAGCAGTGAACGGATTAAGGGCTACACCTTC
-	TRBV15	-	14	TRBJ1-4	CATSRGAQNEKLFF	TGTGCCACCAGCAGGGGGGCCCAAAATGAAAAACTGTTTTTT
-	TRBV5-4	-	15	TRBJ2-7	CASSLAAESSYEQYF	TGTGCCAGCAGCTTGGCCGCCGAGAGCTCCTACGAGCAGTACTTC
-	TRBV6-5	-	16	TRBJ1-1	CASSFVIGSGNTEAFF	TGTGCCAGCAGTTTCGTTATTGGGAGCGGGAACACTGAAGCTTTCTTT
-	TRBV6-6	-	16	TRBJ2-2	CASSGRQSNMAGELFF	TGTGCCAGCAGTGGACGCCAGAGTAATATGGCCGGGGAGCTGTTTTTT
-	TRBV30	-	13	TRBJ1-5	CAWSGGSNQPQHF	TGTGCCTGGAGTGGCGGGAGCAATCAGCCCCAGCATTTT
-	TRBV7-9	once	13	TRBJ1-2	CASSPFSGNGYTF	TGTGCCAGCAGCCCCTTCTCCGGGAATGGCTACACCTTC
TRBD1	TRBV10-1	-	15	TRBJ2-3	CASSLDRASTDTQYF	TGCGCCAGCAGCTTGGACAGGGCTAGCACAGATACGCAGTATTTT
-	TRBV15	-	14	TRBJ2-1	CATSRGRAEGVKFF	TGTGCCACCAGCAGAGGGAGGGCAGAGGGTGTGAAGTTCTTC
-	TRBV30	-	14	TRBJ1-2	CAWSSLRSHRGYTF	TGTGCCTGGAGTTCACTCCGGTCCCACCGCGGCTACACCTTC
-	TRBV30	-	14	TRBJ1-2	CAWRPRGGGYGYTF	TGTGCCTGGCGCCCAAGGGGGGGCGGCTATGGCTACACCTTC
TRBD1	TRBV25-1	-	15	TRBJ1-1	CASSESGTGDTEAFF	TGTGCCAGCAGTGAATCAGGGACAGGGGACACTGAAGCTTTCTTT
-	TRBV16	-	12	TRBJ1-1	CASSQSTDKAFF	TGTGCCAGCAGCCAATCGACAGACAAAGCTTTCTTT
-	TRBV29-1	few	13	TRBJ2-3	CSVGSRFTDTQYF	TGCAGCGTTGGGAGCCGTTTCACAGATACGCAGTATTTT
TRBD2	TRBV6-5	once	13	TRBJ2-1	CASSYLRGDEQFF	TGTGCCAGCAGTTACTTGCGGGGGGACGAGCAGTTCTTC